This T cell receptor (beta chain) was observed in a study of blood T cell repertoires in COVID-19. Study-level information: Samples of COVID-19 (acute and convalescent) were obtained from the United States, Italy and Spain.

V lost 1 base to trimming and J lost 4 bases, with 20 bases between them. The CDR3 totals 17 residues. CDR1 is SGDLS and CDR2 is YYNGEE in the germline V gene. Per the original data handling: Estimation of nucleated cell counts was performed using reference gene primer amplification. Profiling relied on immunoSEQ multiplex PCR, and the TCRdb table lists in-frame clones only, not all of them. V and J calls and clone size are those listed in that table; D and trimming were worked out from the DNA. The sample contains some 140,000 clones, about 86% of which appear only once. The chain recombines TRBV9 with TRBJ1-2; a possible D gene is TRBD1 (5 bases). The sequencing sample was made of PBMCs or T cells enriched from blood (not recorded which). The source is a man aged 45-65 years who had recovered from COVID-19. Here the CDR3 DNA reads TGTGCCAGCAGCGTACAACTTTCGGGCAGGGAGGCCTATGGCTACACCTTC. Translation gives CASSVQLSGREAYGYTF.